These 20 T cell receptor beta chains came from one sample sequenced in a study of T cell responses to AZD1222 COVID-19 vaccine (dated by TCRdb to the early 2020s). The library came from the immunoSEQ multiplex PCR assay. In TCRdb, the immuneACCESS table is reduced to in-frame sequences with V and J assigned. These tables do not hold every clone; where another copy was compared, an unresolved V gene accounts for under half, and the others remain unexplained. For this sample the table gives 200,000 or so clones, of which approximately 90% were detected only once. The top ten clonotypes cover roughly 6.5% of the sample. The sample's time point label is to be understood as: baseline before first vaccination. The sample consisted of peripheral blood, taken on day 0 of AZD1222 vaccination. These receptors were obtained from an adult in good health.

The chain joins TRBV30 to TRBJ1-5, with D possibly TRBD1 on 5 matching bases. The V end lost 3 bases, the J end lost 5 bases, and 14 bases lay between the germline ends. From germline, CDR1 is GTSNPN and CDR2 SVGIG (reference sequence). This CDR3 has 14 amino acids. The CDR3 DNA is TGTGCCTGGAGGGGGACGGGGGACTATCAGCCCCAGCATTTT. It translates to CAWRGTGDYQPQHF.

The V and J genes are TRBV7-8 and TRBJ2-3; D might be TRBD1 or TRBD2, each matching 6 bases. Trimming shortened V by 2 bases and J by 3 bases, and 12 bases separated the two germline ends. This CDR3 region has 15 residues. Germline assignment: CDR1 SGHVS and CDR2 FQNEAQ. The CDR3 DNA follows: TGTGCCAGCAGCTTAAGGGGGGCGAGGACAGATACGCAGTATTTT. It encodes CASSLRGARTDTQYF. Variable domain in full (rest from reference TRBV7-8 and TRBJ2-3): GAGVSQSPRYKVAKRGQDVALRCDPISGHVSLFWYQQALGQGPEFLTYFQNEAQLDKSGLPSDRFFAERPEGSVSTLKIQRTQQEDSAVYLCASSLRGARTDTQYFGPGTRLTVL.

The chain recombines TRBV2 with TRBJ2-7; a possible D gene is TRBD1 (6 bases). The V gene lost 8 bases and the J gene lost 6 bases, with 17 bases spanning the gap. The CDR3 spans 13 residues. CDR1 SNHLY and CDR2 FYNNEI come from the germline V gene. As DNA, the CDR3 is TGTGCCAGCGGCAGGACAGTACCAGTCGAGCAGTACTTC. It specifies CASGRTVPVEQYF.

This clone has just a few counts. The CDR3 protein is CAISDPVLGTEAFF. The CDR3 coding sequence is TGTGCCATCAGTGATCCCGTCTTAGGGACTGAAGCTTTCTTT. The V call is TRBV10-3, the J call TRBJ1-1, with D unclear. CDR3 length: 14 residues. Trimming pared 3 bases from V and 5 bases from J, leaving 13 bases between. Germline V gene lookup returns CDR1 ENHRY and CDR2 SYGVKD.

This clone came up once. The genes are TRBV28 and TRBJ2-7; 7 bases align to TRBD1. This CDR3 contains 12 residues. Unmatched junction bases numbered 1, after V lost 4 bases and J lost 4 bases. The V gene's germline CDR1 is MDHEN and CDR2 SYDVKM. CDR3 residues: CASSSTGYEQYF. CDR3 coding DNA: TGTGCCAGCAGTTCGACAGGGTACGAGCAGTACTTC. The full variable domain, completed using reference TRBV28 and TRBJ2-7, is DVKVTQSSRYLVKRTGEKVFLECVQDMDHENMFWYRQDPGLGLRLIYFSYDVKMKEKGDIPEGYSVSREKKERFSLILESASTNQTSMYLCASSSTGYEQYFGPGTRLTVT.

V usage is TRBV7-2 and J usage is TRBJ1-6; D call uncertain. The V gene lost 2 bases and the J gene lost 5 bases, with 1 base spanning the gap. Looked up from germline, CDR1 is SGHTA and CDR2 is FQGNSA. The CDR3 loop spans 12 amino acids. The CDR3 DNA reads TGTGCCAGCAGCTTAAATAATTCACCCCTCCACTTT. Its protein is CASSLNNSPLHF.

The chain recombines TRBV9 with TRBJ1-6; D not resolved. The CDR3 is made up of 14 amino acids. V dropped 4 bases and J dropped 1 base, with 6 bases sitting between them. From germline, CDR1 is SGDLS and CDR2 YYNGEE. CDR3 DNA sequence: TGTGCCAGCAGCCTTTTGTCCTATAATTCACCCCTCCACTTT. It specifies CASSLLSYNSPLHF.

The chain couples TRBV24-1 to TRBJ2-2, with 9 bases that match TRBD2. This CDR3 comprises 15 residues. Germline V gene sequence: CDR1 KGHDR, CDR2 SFDVKD. The J segment lost 6 bases and the V segment lost 5 bases, leaving 6 bases of the junction unmatched. DNA for the CDR3: TGTGCCACCAGTGGCGGGAGGGCCAGGGCCGGGGAGCTGTTTTTT. This codes for CATSGGRARAGELFF.

This rearrangement joins TRBV18 to TRBJ1-2; possible D gene TRBD1, 6 bases. The V and J ends lost 5 bases and 2 bases respectively, with 15 bases between them. There are 15 residues in the CDR3. The germline V gene has CDR1 KGHSH and CDR2 LQKENI. In nucleotides, the CDR3 is TGTGCCAGCTCAACAACGAGGGGGGACAACTATGGCTACACCTTC. It is translated as CASSTTRGDNYGYTF.

The chain joins TRBV28 to TRBJ2-7; 10 bases are a match to TRBD1. The V and J ends lost 6 bases and 4 bases, in that order; junction bases with no gene match: 9. This CDR3 spans 15 amino acids. Germline V gene sequence: CDR1 MDHEN, CDR2 SYDVKM. The CDR3 DNA sequence: TGTGCCAGCAGCAAACCGGGACAGGGGATGTACGAGCAGTACTTC. Its protein is CASSKPGQGMYEQYF.

The V gene is TRBV18, the J gene TRBJ2-5; 9 nucleotides match TRBD1. Germline assignment: CDR1 KGHSH and CDR2 LQKENI. J lost 1 base, V lost 3 bases, and 6 bases had no gene match. The CDR3 has 16 residues. CDR3 loop: CASSPSGTGIQETQYF. The CDR3 DNA sequence: TGTGCCAGCTCACCCTCCGGGACAGGGATCCAAGAGACCCAGTACTTC.

This chain links TRBV6-5 with TRBJ2-7, with D perhaps matching TRBD2 (6 bases). Germline lookup yields CDR1 MNHEY and CDR2 SVGAGI. The CDR3 runs 14 residues. V was clipped by 5 bases and J by 2 bases, with 13 bases between them. The CDR3 sequence is CASSPRGPTYEQYF. CDR3 bases: TGTGCCAGCAGTCCGCGGGGTCCTACCTACGAGCAGTACTTC.

The CDR3: CASTLLGEGYEQYF. CDR3 nucleotides: TGCGCCAGCACCTTACTGGGAGAAGGTTACGAGCAGTACTTC. The chain is built from TRBV5-1 and TRBJ2-7; D perhaps matches TRBD2 (5 bases). The CDR3 totals 14 residues. The V end was cut by 6 bases, the J end by 4 bases, with 17 bases between. Germline CDR1 reads SGHRS; CDR2 reads YFSETQ. Filled out from reference TRBV5-1 and TRBJ2-7, the complete variable domain reads KAGVTQTPRYLIKTRGQQVTLSCSPISGHRSVSWYQQTPGQGLQFLFEYFSETQRNKGNFPGRFSGRQFSNSRSEMNVSTLELGDSALYLCASTLLGEGYEQYFGPGTRLTVT.

A word on this clone: The junction does not match germline at one end; this may be a read error. DNA of the CDR3: TGTGCCTGTAGAGGAAGTGGAGCTGGAAACACCATATATTTT. Protein product: CACRGSGAGNTIYF. The chain is built from TRBV19 and TRBJ1-3, with no clear D. Germline V CDR1 and CDR2: LNHDA, SQIVND (reference sequence). There are 14 residues in the CDR3.

V usage is TRBV7-3 and J usage is TRBJ1-6, with TRBD1 identical over 7 bases. The germline V gene has CDR1 SGHTA and CDR2 FQGTGA. The CDR3 is made up of 16 amino acids. Germline trimming cut 4 bases from V and 10 bases from J; bases unmatched to any gene: 13. This chain's CDR3 is CASSSQGGQTRSPLHF. The CDR3 DNA is TGTGCCAGCAGCTCCCAAGGGGGCCAGACGAGGTCACCCCTCCACTTT.

This clone was detected once. The chain is built from TRBV5-8 and TRBJ2-3; TRBD1 aligns across 9 bases. Germline V CDR1 and CDR2: SGHTS, YDEGEE. The V gene end was trimmed by 4 bases and the J gene end by 2 bases; junction bases not matched to a gene: 8. The CDR3 covers 16 residues. The CDR3 nucleotides are TGTGCCAGCAGCAGGACAGGGGAAGGGTTCACAGATACGCAGTATTTT. This codes for CASSRTGEGFTDTQYF. Complete variable domain (other parts from reference TRBV5-8 and TRBJ2-3): EAGVTQSPTHLIKTRGQQATLRCSPISGHTSVYWYQQALGLGLQFLLWYDEGEERNRGNFPPRFSGRQFPNYSSELNVNALELEDSALYLCASSRTGEGFTDTQYFGPGTRLTVL.

The rearrangement links TRBV24-1 to TRBJ2-2, with D perhaps matching TRBD1 (6 bases). Trimming took 4 bases from V and 4 from J, leaving 12 bases between them. The V gene's germline CDR1 is KGHDR and CDR2 SFDVKD. The CDR3 covers 15 residues. This chain's CDR3 is CATSDPGHFTGELFF. For the CDR3, the DNA is TGTGCCACCAGTGACCCGGGACACTTCACCGGGGAGCTGTTTTTT.

In its sample, this clone was seen once. The V and J genes are TRBV18 and TRBJ2-7; 9 bases agree with TRBD1. The V gene's germline CDR1 is KGHSH and CDR2 LQKENI. The CDR3 is 14 amino acids. J gave up 2 bases and V 3 bases, and 2 bases lay outside the gene matches. The CDR3 DNA reads as TGTGCCAGCTCACCCGGGACAGGGACCTACGAGCAGTACTTC. Protein: CASSPGTGTYEQYF.

About this clone: In the same sample, other DNA sequences code for this CDR3. The rearrangement links TRBV12-3 or TRBV12-4 to TRBJ1-2; the D is unclear. The germline V and J ends were trimmed by 1 base and 3 bases, with 6 bases remaining between them. The CDR3 spans 13 residues. CDR3 coding DNA: TGTGCCAGCAGTTTAGGACTTGACTATGGCTACACCTTC. Encoded protein: CASSLGLDYGYTF.

The V gene is TRBV4-1, the J gene TRBJ2-7; no firm D call. CDR3 size: 15 residues. Trimming pared 1 base from V and 0 bases from J, leaving 10 bases between. From germline, CDR1 is MGHRA and CDR2 YSYEKL. CDR3 nucleotide sequence: TGCGCCAGCAGCCAAGGTGACGGTAGCTCCTACGAGCAGTACTTC. Translation gives CASSQGDGSSYEQYF.